These 24 T cell receptor beta chains came from one sample sequenced in a study of graft-versus-host responses after intestinal transplantation. Using immunoSEQ multiplex PCR, the repertoire was profiled, and TCRdb retains in-frame clones only, with some absent. The sample has about 71,000 clones, 90% seen once. These receptors have no known antigen. This material consisted of unstimulated CD8+ T cells sorted from spleen or lymph node cells, taken before intestinal transplant. These receptors came from a human donor who received an intestinal transplant.

The chain combines TRBV2 with TRBJ2-7; maybe TRBD1 (5 bases). V lost 9 bases and J 2 bases, leaving 17 bases between the germline ends. CDR1 is SNHLY and CDR2 is FYNNEI in the germline V gene. The CDR3 spans 14 residues. The CDR3 loop is CASTTHDSPYEQYF. CDR3 nucleotide sequence: TGTGCCAGTACTACCCATGACAGCCCCTACGAGCAGTACTTC.

The chain combines TRBV7-6 with TRBJ2-2; 9 bases align to TRBD1. The V and J ends lost 5 bases and 5 bases, in that order; junction bases with no gene match: 12. Germline CDR1 reads SGHVS; CDR2 reads FNYEAQ. CDR3 length equals 17 residues. For the CDR3, the DNA is TGTGCCAGCAGCCCCTCCGGGACAGGGTTTTTGACCGGGGAGCTGTTTTTT. This sequence encodes CASSPSGTGFLTGELFF. Filled out from reference TRBV7-6 and TRBJ2-2, the complete variable domain reads GAGVSQSPRYKVTKRGQDVALRCDPISGHVSLYWYRQALGQGPEFLTYFNYEAQQDKSGLPNDRFSAERPEGSISTLTIQRTEQRDSAMYRCASSPSGTGFLTGELFFGEGSRLTVL.

The rearrangement uses TRBV19 and TRBJ1-2, with TRBD1 matching 8 bases. V was pared by 6 bases and J by 0 bases, with 3 bases of the junction left unmatched. CDR1 is LNHDA, CDR2 SQIVND, per germline (reference sequence). CDR3 length: 14 amino acids. CDR3 loop: CASRDRAANYGYTF. As DNA, the CDR3 is TGTGCCAGTAGGGACAGGGCCGCTAACTATGGCTACACCTTC.

This clone has just a few counts. J is TRBJ1-6 and V is TRBV5-1; TRBD1 agrees at 10 bases. The germline V gene encodes CDR1 SGHRS and CDR2 YFSETQ. The CDR3 runs to 16 residues. Germline trimming cut 4 bases from V and 8 bases from J; bases unmatched to any gene: 9. The CDR3 DNA reads as TGCGCCAGCAGCACGGGACAGGGGAATTGGGATTCACCCCTCCACTTT. It encodes CASSTGQGNWDSPLHF.

CDR3 amino acids: CASSGGTSGNEQFF. The CDR3 nucleotides read TGTGCCAGCAGCGGTGGGACTAGCGGGAATGAGCAGTTCTTC. This chain links TRBV9 with TRBJ2-1; 12 bases fit TRBD2. V dropped 3 bases and J dropped 7; count of bases not matched to a gene: 2. The germline CDR1 and CDR2 sequences are SGDLS and YYNGEE. CDR3 length: 14 amino acids.

This clone was observed a handful of times. The gene calls are TRBV7-6 and TRBJ2-2, with TRBD1 matching over 7 bases. This CDR3 has 17 amino acids. Looked up from germline, CDR1 is SGHVS and CDR2 is FNYEAQ. Trimming took 0 bases from V and 4 from J; bases not matched to a gene: 8. CDR3 nucleotide sequence: TGTGCCAGCAGCTTAGCGCTAGGACAGGCTCGCACCGGGGAGCTGTTTTTT. Its protein is CASSLALGQARTGELFF.

The chain joins TRBV29-1 to TRBJ2-1; 12 bases agree with TRBD2. The junction had 3 bases not matched to a gene; V was cut back by 6 bases and J by 3 bases. Germline assignment: CDR1 SQVTM and CDR2 ANQGSEA. This CDR3 spans 14 amino acids. CDR3 residues: CSVGGLAGYNEQFF. In DNA form, the CDR3 reads TGCAGCGTAGGGGGACTAGCGGGCTACAATGAGCAGTTCTTC.

The rearrangement uses TRBV5-1 and TRBJ2-1; 7 nucleotides align to TRBD2. Trimming cost V 0 bases and J 8 bases; bases outside gene matches: 5. This CDR3 has 14 amino acids. Looked up from germline, CDR1 is SGHRS and CDR2 is YFSETQ. The CDR3 DNA is TGCGCCAGCAGCTTGGAGGTTGGGGGGGATGAGCAGTTCTTC. This sequence encodes CASSLEVGGDEQFF.

The genes are TRBV27 and TRBJ2-7; 8 bases agree with TRBD2. Germline values: CDR1 MNHEY, CDR2 SMNVEV (reference sequence). The CDR3 spans 14 residues. J lost 2 bases, V lost 2 bases, and 2 bases had no gene match. CDR3 nucleotides: TGTGCCAGCAGTTTAGGACTAGCCGCCTACGAGCAGTACTTC. This codes for CASSLGLAAYEQYF.

This clone has just one count. V gene TRBV7-6 combines with J gene TRBJ2-1; 8 bases agree with TRBD2. V lost 5 bases and J lost 5; bases outside the gene matches: 8. Looked up from germline, CDR1 is SGHVS and CDR2 is FNYEAQ. The CDR3 loop spans 15 amino acids. DNA of the CDR3: TGTGCCAGCAGCCTCAATTCGGGACTAGACAATGAGCAGTTCTTC. Translation: CASSLNSGLDNEQFF.

J is TRBJ1-4 and V is TRBV6-5; D is perhaps TRBD1 (5 bases). Germline V lookup: CDR1 MNHEY, CDR2 SVGAGI. V was shortened by 6 bases and J by 0 bases, with 11 bases between the two germline ends. CDR3 length: 15 amino acids. The CDR3 DNA reads TGTGCCAGCAGCTCGACGGGGGCAACTAATGAAAAACTGTTTTTT. As protein: CASSSTGATNEKLFF.

The chain employs TRBV9 and TRBJ1-2; possible D gene TRBD1, 6 bases. Per germline, CDR1 SGDLS and CDR2 YYNGEE. Between the trimmed V and J ends, which lost 2 bases and 6 bases, there was a span of 11 bases. The CDR3 consists of 13 residues. CDR3 sequence reads: CASSVSGANGYTF. In nucleotides, the CDR3 is TGTGCCAGCAGCGTCTCAGGGGCGAATGGCTACACCTTC.

The chain is built from TRBV7-9 and TRBJ2-1, with 8 nucleotides matching TRBD1. Per the germline V gene, CDR1 is SEHNR and CDR2 is FQNEAQ (reference sequence). The CDR3 contains 14 residues. V dropped 4 bases and J dropped 6; count of bases not matched to a gene: 5. For the CDR3, the DNA is TGTGCCAGCAGCTCCCGGACAGGGTCCAATGAGCAGTTCTTC. As protein: CASSSRTGSNEQFF.

This sequence joins TRBV15 and TRBJ2-7, with D maybe TRBD2 (7 bases). CDR3 length equals 16 residues. Trimming removed 5 bases at V and 1 base at J, with 18 bases between. CDR1 and CDR2 from the germline V gene are LNHNV and YYDKDF (reference sequence). The CDR3: CATSPRGGQASYEQYF. The CDR3 bases are TGTGCCACCAGCCCGAGGGGGGGGCAGGCGTCCTACGAGCAGTACTTC.

V gene TRBV27 combines with J gene TRBJ2-4; 7 bases agree with TRBD1. The CDR3 consists of 13 residues. Germline V gene lookup returns CDR1 MNHEY and CDR2 SMNVEV (reference sequence). Trimming took 5 bases from V and 6 from J; bases not matched to a gene: 4. Written as DNA, the CDR3 is TGTGCCAGCAGTCTGACAGGGACAAACATTCAGTACTTC. Its translation is CASSLTGTNIQYF.

The chain combines TRBV27 with TRBJ2-7; tentatively, D is TRBD2 (6 bases). V shed 3 bases and J shed 3 bases, with 15 bases lying between them. The germline V gene encodes CDR1 MNHEY and CDR2 SMNVEV (reference sequence). CDR3 length: 15 residues. The CDR3 DNA follows: TGTGCCAGCAGTTTTTCGCTTGGAGGGGACTACGAGCAGTACTTC. Translating gives CASSFSLGGDYEQYF.

This chain connects TRBV29-1 to TRBJ1-2, with D perhaps matching TRBD1 (6 bases). The CDR3 extends over 12 amino acids. The ends were cut back, 7 bases at V and 6 bases at J, with 15 bases in the middle. The V gene's germline CDR1 is SQVTM and CDR2 ANQGSEA. CDR3 nucleotide sequence: TGCAGCGCCCCATGGGGGGGGCATGGCTACACCTTC. Its translation: CSAPWGGHGYTF. Looking up the rest from reference TRBV29-1 and TRBJ1-2 gives the full variable domain: SAVISQKPSRDICQRGTSLTIQCQVDSQVTMMFWYRQQPGQSLTLIATANQGSEATYESGFVIDKFPISRPNLTFSTLTVSNMSPEDSSIYLCSAPWGGHGYTFGSGTRLTVV.

This chain links TRBV27 with TRBJ1-6; 7 bases agree with TRBD1. The length of the CDR3 is 15 residues. CDR1 is MNHEY, CDR2 SMNVEV, per germline (reference sequence). V gave up 5 bases and J gave up 7 bases; unmatched junction bases: 8. The CDR3 DNA follows: TGTGCCAGCAGTACCCTCTGGGACAGCAATTCACCCCTCCACTTT. Its protein is CASSTLWDSNSPLHF.

V is TRBV2 and J is TRBJ1-2; D gene uncertain. Germline CDR1 reads SNHLY; CDR2 reads FYNNEI. Deletions cut 6 bases from V and 2 bases from J, with 7 bases between. The CDR3 has 12 residues. In nucleotides, the CDR3 is TGTGCCAGCAGCTCGTCCAACTATGGCTACACCTTC. Translated: CASSSSNYGYTF.

This chain links TRBV2 with TRBJ2-7, with D possibly being TRBD2 (6 bases). The CDR3 length is 13 residues. The germline V gene has CDR1 SNHLY and CDR2 FYNNEI. V dropped 8 bases and J dropped 1 base, with 12 bases sitting between them. The CDR3 sequence is CASGGIGSYEQYF. The CDR3 bases are TGTGCCAGCGGGGGGATCGGATCCTACGAGCAGTACTTC.

V and J are TRBV11-2 and TRBJ2-1; D possibly corresponds to TRBD2 (6 bases). This CDR3 spans 20 amino acids. V was pared by 0 bases and J by 2 bases, with 23 bases between. Germline V gene lookup returns CDR1 SGHAT and CDR2 FQNNGV. The CDR3 loop is CASSLDSISFGGMTYNEQFF. The CDR3, as DNA: TGTGCCAGCAGCTTAGACTCTATTTCCTTTGGGGGGATGACCTACAATGAGCAGTTCTTC.

The chain employs TRBV9 and TRBJ2-5, with a possible D match to TRBD1 (6 bases). CDR1 and CDR2 (germline): SGDLS, YYNGEE. Trimming removed 4 bases at V and 2 bases at J, with 12 bases between. This CDR3 has 14 residues. The CDR3 sequence: CASSPGDTQETQYF. CDR3 DNA: TGTGCCAGCAGCCCCGGGGACACACAAGAGACCCAGTACTTC.

This clone was detected only once. This chain uses TRBV7-9 with TRBJ2-3, with 7 bases matching TRBD2. The germline gives CDR1 SEHNR, CDR2 FQNEAQ (reference sequence). Trimming took 7 bases from V and 5 from J; bases not matched to a gene: 0. The CDR3 sequence is 11 residues long. The CDR3: CASTGGDTQYF. CDR3 coding DNA: TGTGCCAGCACGGGAGGAGATACGCAGTATTTT.

The genes are TRBV5-1 and TRBJ2-3; D is undetermined. The germline CDR1 and CDR2 sequences are SGHRS and YFSETQ. The CDR3 covers 14 residues. V was pared by 1 base and J by 2 bases, with 8 bases between. The chain's CDR3 is CASSLLRYTDTQYF. CDR3 in DNA: TGCGCCAGCAGCTTGCTCAGGTACACAGATACGCAGTATTTT. Using reference TRBV5-1 and TRBJ2-3 for the parts outside the CDR3, the full variable domain is KAGVTQTPRYLIKTRGQQVTLSCSPISGHRSVSWYQQTPGQGLQFLFEYFSETQRNKGNFPGRFSGRQFSNSRSEMNVSTLELGDSALYLCASSLLRYTDTQYFGPGTRLTVL.